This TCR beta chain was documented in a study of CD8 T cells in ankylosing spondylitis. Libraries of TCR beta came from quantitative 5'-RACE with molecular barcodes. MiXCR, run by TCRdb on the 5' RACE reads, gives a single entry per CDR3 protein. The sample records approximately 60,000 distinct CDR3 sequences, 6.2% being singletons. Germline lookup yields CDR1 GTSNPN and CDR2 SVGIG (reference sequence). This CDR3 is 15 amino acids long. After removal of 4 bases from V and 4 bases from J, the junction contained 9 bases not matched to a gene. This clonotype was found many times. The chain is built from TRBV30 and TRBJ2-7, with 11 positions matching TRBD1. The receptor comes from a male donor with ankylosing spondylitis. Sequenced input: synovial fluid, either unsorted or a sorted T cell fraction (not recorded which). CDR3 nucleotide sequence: TGTGCCTGGACTCGGGGACAGGGGGTTGTGTACGAGCAGTACTTC. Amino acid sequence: CAWTRGQGVVYEQYF.